One and the same sample provided the 3 T cell receptor beta chains below, sequenced in a study of human T cells and chemical hapten exposure. The time point: healthy volunteer bleed at 6 weeks. From whole blood left unfractionated, total RNA was extracted. TCRdb redid the calling of the RACE reads with MiXCR, one entry per CDR3 protein. Of about 65,000 distinct CDR3 sequences listed, approximately 6.5% are singletons. The sequencing input was whole blood. These receptors all come from a female donor in good health. Some clones in this sample may be carry-over from other donors' samples.

At least ten counts were recorded for this clonotype. V is TRBV5-1 and J is TRBJ2-7; TRBD2 matches at 13 bases. V shed 4 bases, J shed 2 bases, and the junction held 9 bases outside the gene matches. The CDR3 totals 17 residues. CDR1 is SGHRS, CDR2 YFSETQ, per germline. This chain's CDR3 is CASSLTAGTSGTYEQYF. The CDR3 nucleotides are TGCGCCAGCAGCCTCACGGCGGGGACTAGCGGGACCTACGAGCAGTACTTC. Full variable domain (rest looked up from reference TRBV5-1 and TRBJ2-7): KAGVTQTPRYLIKTRGQQVTLSCSPISGHRSVSWYQQTPGQGLQFLFEYFSETQRNKGNFPGRFSGRQFSNSRSEMNVSTLELGDSALYLCASSLTAGTSGTYEQYFGPGTRLTVT.

This clonotype was counted between two and nine times. The rearrangement joins TRBV20-1 to TRBJ2-3; 14 bases agree with TRBD2. Germline CDR1 is DFQATT and CDR2 is SNEGSKA (reference sequence). The trim removed 5 bases at V and 5 bases at J, leaving 9 bases unmatched. CDR3 size: 16 residues. This CDR3 is CSAETGLAGVIDTQYF. DNA for the CDR3: TGCAGTGCTGAGACGGGACTAGCGGGAGTCATAGATACGCAGTATTTT.

This clonotype was observed a handful of times. This chain links TRBV14 with TRBJ1-1, with D unclear. CDR3 length: 13 residues. The V end was cut by 2 bases, the J end by 4 bases, with 8 bases between. Germline values: CDR1 SGHDN, CDR2 FVKESK. The CDR3 nucleotides are TGTGCCAGCAGCCAAAAATTCGGCACTGAAGCTTTCTTT. Its protein is CASSQKFGTEAFF.